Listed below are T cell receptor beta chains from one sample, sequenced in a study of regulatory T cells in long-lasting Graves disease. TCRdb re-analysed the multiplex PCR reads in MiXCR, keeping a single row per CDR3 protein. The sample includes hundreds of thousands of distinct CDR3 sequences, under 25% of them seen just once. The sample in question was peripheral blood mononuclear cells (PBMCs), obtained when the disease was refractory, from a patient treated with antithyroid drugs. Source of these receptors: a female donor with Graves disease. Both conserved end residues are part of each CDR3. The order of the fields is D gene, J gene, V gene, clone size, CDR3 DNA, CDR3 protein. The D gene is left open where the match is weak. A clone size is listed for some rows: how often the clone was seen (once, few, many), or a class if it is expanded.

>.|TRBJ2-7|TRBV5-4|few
TGTGCCAGCAGCTCTCGAGGACAGCTAAACGAGCAGTACTTC
CASSSRGQLNEQYF
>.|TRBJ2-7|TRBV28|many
TGTGCCAGCAGCTCTCCCGGGGAACGAGCCCATGGCGAGCAGTACTTC
CASSSPGERAHGEQYF
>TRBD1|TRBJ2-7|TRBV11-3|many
TGTGCCAGCACCCCAGGGGGCTCCTACGAGCAGTACTTC
CASTPGGSYEQYF
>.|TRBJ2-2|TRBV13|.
TGTGCCAGCAGCTCGGGGCCCAACGGGAGGGAGCTGTTTTTT
CASSSGPNGRELFF
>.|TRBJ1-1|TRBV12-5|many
TGTGCTAGCGGGGGGGGGACGAACACTGAAGCTTTCTTT
CASGGGTNTEAFF
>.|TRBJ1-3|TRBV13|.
TGTGCCAGCAGCCTCGGGGAAAGGTGGGACACCATATATTTT
CASSLGERWDTIYF
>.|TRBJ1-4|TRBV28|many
TGTGCCAGCAGTTTTGACTCGGGGGTCGGCTCAACTAATGAAAAACTGTTTTTT
CASSFDSGVGSTNEKLFF
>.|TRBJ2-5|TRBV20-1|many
TGCAGTGCTAGAGATCTAAAAGGGACCCAAGAGACCCAGTACTTC
CSARDLKGTQETQYF
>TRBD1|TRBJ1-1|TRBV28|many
TGTGCCAGCAGTTTAAGACAGGGGGCAAGCACTGAAGCTTTCTTT
CASSLRQGASTEAFF
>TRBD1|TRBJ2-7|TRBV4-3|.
TGCGCCAGCAGCCCCCGGTACAGGGGAGCCTACGAGCAGTACTTC
CASSPRYRGAYEQYF
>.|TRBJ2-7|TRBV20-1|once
TGCAGTGCTAGAGATAAGGTTAAGGGGCGTGATCAGTACTTC
CSARDKVKGRDQYF
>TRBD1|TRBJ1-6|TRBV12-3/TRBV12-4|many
TGTGCCAGCAGTTTTGGACAGGGCCACCTCGCCCTCCACTTT
CASSFGQGHLALHF
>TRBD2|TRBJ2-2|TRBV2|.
TGTGCCAGCAGTGGAGCGGGAGGTGGGGAGCTGTTTTTT
CASSGAGGGELFF
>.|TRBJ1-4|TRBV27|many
TGTGCCAGCAGTTTACAGACAGGATTGGCAGAAAAACTGTTTTTT
CASSLQTGLAEKLFF
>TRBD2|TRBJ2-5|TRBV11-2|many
TGTGCCAGCAGCATTAGCGGGGGTGTGGAGACCCAGTACTTC
CASSISGGVETQYF
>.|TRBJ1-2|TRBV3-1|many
TGTGCCAGCAGCCAAGAGGGGAAGAGTGGCTACACCTTC
CASSQEGKSGYTF
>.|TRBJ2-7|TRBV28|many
TGTGCCAGCAGTTCCGACGGGCTCGTGGTTAGCTACGAGCAGTACTTC
CASSSDGLVVSYEQYF
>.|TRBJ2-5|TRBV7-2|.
TGTGCCAGCAGCTTTAACGCCCTCGGAGAGACCCAGTACTTC
CASSFNALGETQYF
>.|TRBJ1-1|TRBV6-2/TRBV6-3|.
TGTGCTACAAGGGGGTTGAGCACTGAAGCTTTCTTT
CATRGLSTEAFF
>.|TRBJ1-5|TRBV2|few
TGTGCCAGCAGTCGACGGGGCAATCAGCCCCAGCATTTT
CASSRRGNQPQHF
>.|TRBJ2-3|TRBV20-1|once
TGCAGTGCCCACGAACTAGTATCGGATACGCAGTATTTT
CSAHELVSDTQYF
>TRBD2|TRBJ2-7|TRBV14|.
TGTGCCAGCAGCCAAGAGCGGGGGGGCCGCGTGGGATACGAGCAGTACTTC
CASSQERGGRVGYEQYF
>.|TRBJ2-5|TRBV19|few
TGTGCCAGTAGTAGGAGTTGGCAGGGTCAAGAGACCCAGTACTTC
CASSRSWQGQETQYF
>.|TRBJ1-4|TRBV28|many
TGTGCCAGCAGTCCGGGCCGGGGAACTAATGAAAAACTGTTTTTT
CASSPGRGTNEKLFF
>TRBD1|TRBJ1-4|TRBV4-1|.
TGCGCCAGCAGCCAGCCGGGACAGAATGAAAAACTGTTTTTT
CASSQPGQNEKLFF
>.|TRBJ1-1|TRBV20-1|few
TGCAGTGCTGAAGAACAGCTTGAAGCTTTCTTT
CSAEEQLEAFF
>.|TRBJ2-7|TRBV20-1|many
TGCAGTGCTAGAGCCGGCTCTTCCTACGAGCAGTACTTC
CSARAGSSYEQYF
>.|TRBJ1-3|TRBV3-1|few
TGTGCCAGCAGCCAAGATGGGGGTGGAAACACCATATATTTT
CASSQDGGGNTIYF
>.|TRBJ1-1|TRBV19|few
TGTGCCAGTAGTATTAAGGTTATGAACACTGAAGCTTTCTTT
CASSIKVMNTEAFF
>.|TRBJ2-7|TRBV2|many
TGTGCCAGAGGGGAGATTGGCGAGGGGACTTCCTACGAGCAGTACTTC
CARGEIGEGTSYEQYF
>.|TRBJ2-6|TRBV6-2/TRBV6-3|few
TGTGCCAGCAGTAACCAGGGACCTGGGGCCAACGTCCTGACTTTC
CASSNQGPGANVLTF
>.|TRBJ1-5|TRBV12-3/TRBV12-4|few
TGTGCCAGCGCCCAGGGTGGGGGGGGTGGTCAGCCCCAGCATTTT
CASAQGGGGGQPQHF
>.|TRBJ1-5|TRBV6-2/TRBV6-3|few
TGTGCCAGCAGCCCTTGGGCAGCGGATAGCAATCAGCCCCAGCATTTT
CASSPWAADSNQPQHF
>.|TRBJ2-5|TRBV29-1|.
TGCAGCGTTGGCCCCTACGAGGGGGGGGAGACCCAGTACTTC
CSVGPYEGGETQYF
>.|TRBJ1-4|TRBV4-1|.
TGCGCCAGCAGAACCATACTTACGGGGGAAAAACTGTTTTTT
CASRTILTGEKLFF
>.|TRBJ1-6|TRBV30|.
TGTGCCTGGAGTTCGCGGCAGCGGAATTCACCCCTCCACTTT
CAWSSRQRNSPLHF
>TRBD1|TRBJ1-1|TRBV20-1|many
TGCAGTGCAAAGGGACAGCCATTAAACACTGAAGCTTTCTTT
CSAKGQPLNTEAFF
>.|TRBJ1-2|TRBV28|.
TGTGCCAGCAGAGTCCCCCAGGACTTGGTCGCCTACACCTTC
CASRVPQDLVAYTF
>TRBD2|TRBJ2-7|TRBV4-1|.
TGCGCCAGCAGCTTTTGGACTAGCGGGAGGTCCGACGAGCAGTACTTC
CASSFWTSGRSDEQYF
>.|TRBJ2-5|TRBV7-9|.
TGTGCCAGCAGCTTAGCGGCAGCGCTTCTGGAGACCCAGTACTTC
CASSLAAALLETQYF